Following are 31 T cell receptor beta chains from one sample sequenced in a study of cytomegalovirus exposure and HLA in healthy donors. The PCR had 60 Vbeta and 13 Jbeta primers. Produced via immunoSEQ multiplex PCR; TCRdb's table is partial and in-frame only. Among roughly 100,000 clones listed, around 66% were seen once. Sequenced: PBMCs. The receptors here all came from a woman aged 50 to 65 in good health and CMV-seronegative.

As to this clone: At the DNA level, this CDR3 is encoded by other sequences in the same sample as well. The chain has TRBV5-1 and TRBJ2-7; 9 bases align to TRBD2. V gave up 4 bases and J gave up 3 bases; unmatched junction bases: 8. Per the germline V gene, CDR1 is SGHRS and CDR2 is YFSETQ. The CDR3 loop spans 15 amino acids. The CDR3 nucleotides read TGCGCCAGCAGCCTCGAGGGACTAGCCAACTACGAGCAGTACTTC. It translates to CASSLEGLANYEQYF.

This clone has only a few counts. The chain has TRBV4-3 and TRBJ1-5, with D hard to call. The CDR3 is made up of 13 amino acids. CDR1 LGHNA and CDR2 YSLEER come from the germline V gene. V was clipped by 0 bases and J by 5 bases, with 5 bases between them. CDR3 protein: CASSQDADQPQHF. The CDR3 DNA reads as TGCGCCAGCAGCCAAGATGCAGATCAGCCCCAGCATTTT.

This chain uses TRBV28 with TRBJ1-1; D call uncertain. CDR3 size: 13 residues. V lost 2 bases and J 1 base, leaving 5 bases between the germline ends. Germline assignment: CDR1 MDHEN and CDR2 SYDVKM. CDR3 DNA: TGTGCCAGCAGTTTAGAGTGGAACACTGAAGCTTTCTTT. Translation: CASSLEWNTEAFF.

The CDR3 bases are TGTGCCAGCAGCTTGGGGACAGGCCGCTCTGGGGCCAACGTCCTGACTTTC. As protein: CASSLGTGRSGANVLTF. This rearrangement joins TRBV11-2 to TRBJ2-6; 8 bases map to TRBD1. V shed 3 bases, J shed 0 bases, and the junction held 4 bases outside the gene matches. CDR3 length: 17 residues. Germline V lookup: CDR1 SGHAT, CDR2 FQNNGV.

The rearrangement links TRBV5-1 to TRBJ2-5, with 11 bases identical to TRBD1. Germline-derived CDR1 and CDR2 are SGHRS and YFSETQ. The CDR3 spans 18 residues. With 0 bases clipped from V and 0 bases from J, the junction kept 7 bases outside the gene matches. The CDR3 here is CASSLAVGTGGYQETQYF. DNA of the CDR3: TGCGCCAGCAGCTTGGCCGTCGGGACAGGGGGGTACCAAGAGACCCAGTACTTC.

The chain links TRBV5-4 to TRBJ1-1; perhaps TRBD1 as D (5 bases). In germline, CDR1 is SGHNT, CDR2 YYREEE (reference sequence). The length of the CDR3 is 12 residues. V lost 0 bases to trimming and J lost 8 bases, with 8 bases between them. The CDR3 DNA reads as TGTGCCAGCAGCTTGGCAGGGTGGGAAGCTTTCTTT. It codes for CASSLAGWEAFF. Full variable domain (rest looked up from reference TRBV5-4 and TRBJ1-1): ETGVTQSPTHLIKTRGQQVTLRCSSQSGHNTVSWYQQALGQGPQFIFQYYREEENGRGNFPPRFSGLQFPNYSSELNVNALELDDSALYLCASSLAGWEAFFGQGTRLTVV.

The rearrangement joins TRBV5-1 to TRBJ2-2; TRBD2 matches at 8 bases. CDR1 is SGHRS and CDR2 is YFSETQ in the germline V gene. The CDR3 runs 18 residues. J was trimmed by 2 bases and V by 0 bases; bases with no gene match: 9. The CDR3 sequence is CASSLARSGRVNTGELFF. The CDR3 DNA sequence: TGCGCCAGCAGCTTGGCTAGGAGCGGGAGAGTTAACACCGGGGAGCTGTTTTTT.

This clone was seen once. In DNA form, the CDR3 reads TGTGCCAGTACCCGAGACGGGGGGGACACCGGGGAGCTGTTTTTT. This codes for CASTRDGGDTGELFF. This sequence joins TRBV19 and TRBJ2-2; 8 nucleotides line up with TRBD2. Trimming cost V 7 bases and J 3 bases; bases outside gene matches: 7. Germline-derived CDR1 and CDR2 are LNHDA and SQIVND (reference sequence). The CDR3 has 15 amino acids.

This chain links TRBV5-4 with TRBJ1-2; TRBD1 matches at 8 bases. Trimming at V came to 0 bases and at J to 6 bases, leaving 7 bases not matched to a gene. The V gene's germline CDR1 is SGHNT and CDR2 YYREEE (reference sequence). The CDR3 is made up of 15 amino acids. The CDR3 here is CASSLAGQGMNGYTF. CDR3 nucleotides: TGTGCCAGCAGCTTGGCCGGACAGGGTATGAATGGCTACACCTTC.

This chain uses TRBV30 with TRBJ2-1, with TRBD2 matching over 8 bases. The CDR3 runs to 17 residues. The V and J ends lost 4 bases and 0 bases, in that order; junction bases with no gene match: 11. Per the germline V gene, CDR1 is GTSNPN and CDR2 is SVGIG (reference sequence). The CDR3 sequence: CAWNGLAAASSYNEQFF. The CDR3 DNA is TGTGCCTGGAACGGACTAGCCGCCGCGAGCTCCTACAATGAGCAGTTCTTC.

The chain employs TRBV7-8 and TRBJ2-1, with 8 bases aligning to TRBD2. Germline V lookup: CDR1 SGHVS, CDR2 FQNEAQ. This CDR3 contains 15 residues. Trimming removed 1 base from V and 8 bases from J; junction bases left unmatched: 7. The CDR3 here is CASSLDAGRADEQFF. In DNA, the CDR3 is TGTGCCAGCAGCTTAGACGCCGGGAGGGCCGATGAGCAGTTCTTC.

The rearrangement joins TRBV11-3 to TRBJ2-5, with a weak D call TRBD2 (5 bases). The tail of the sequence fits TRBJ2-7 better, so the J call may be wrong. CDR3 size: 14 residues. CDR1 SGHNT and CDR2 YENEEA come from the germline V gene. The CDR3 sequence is CASNRLRDLYEQYF. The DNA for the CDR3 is TGTGCCAGCAACCGCCTCCGGGATCTCTACGAGCAGTACTTC.

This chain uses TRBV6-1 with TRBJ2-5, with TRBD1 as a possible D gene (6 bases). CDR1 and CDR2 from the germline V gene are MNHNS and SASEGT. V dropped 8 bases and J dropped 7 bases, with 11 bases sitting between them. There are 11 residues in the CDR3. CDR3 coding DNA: TGTGCCAGCGGAACAGGGCGGACCCAGTACTTC. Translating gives CASGTGRTQYF.

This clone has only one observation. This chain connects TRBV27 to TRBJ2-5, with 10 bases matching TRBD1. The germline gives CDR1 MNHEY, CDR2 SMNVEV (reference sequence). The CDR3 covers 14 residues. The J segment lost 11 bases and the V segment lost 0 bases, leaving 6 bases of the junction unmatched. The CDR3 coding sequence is TGTGCCAGCAGTTTATCCGACAGGGGGCGAGAGCAGTACTTC. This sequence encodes CASSLSDRGREQYF.

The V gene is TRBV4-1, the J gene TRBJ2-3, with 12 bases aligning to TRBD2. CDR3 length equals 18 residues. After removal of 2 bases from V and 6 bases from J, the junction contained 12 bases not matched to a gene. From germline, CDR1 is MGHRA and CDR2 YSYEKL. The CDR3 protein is CASSQPPAASGGADTQYF. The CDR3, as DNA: TGCGCCAGCAGCCAACCGCCCGCGGCTAGCGGGGGGGCGGATACGCAGTATTTT.

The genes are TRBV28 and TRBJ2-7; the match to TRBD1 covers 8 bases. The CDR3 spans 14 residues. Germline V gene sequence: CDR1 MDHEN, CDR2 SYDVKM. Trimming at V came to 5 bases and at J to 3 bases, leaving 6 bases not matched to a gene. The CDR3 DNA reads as TGTGCCAGCAGTCCCCAGGGGGCGGTCTACGAGCAGTACTTC. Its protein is CASSPQGAVYEQYF.

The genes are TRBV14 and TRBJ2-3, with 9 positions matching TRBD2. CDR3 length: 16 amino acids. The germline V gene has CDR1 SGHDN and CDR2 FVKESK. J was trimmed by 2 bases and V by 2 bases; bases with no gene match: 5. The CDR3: CASSQIAGVDTDTQYF. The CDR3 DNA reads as TGTGCCAGCAGCCAAATAGCGGGAGTTGACACAGATACGCAGTATTTT.

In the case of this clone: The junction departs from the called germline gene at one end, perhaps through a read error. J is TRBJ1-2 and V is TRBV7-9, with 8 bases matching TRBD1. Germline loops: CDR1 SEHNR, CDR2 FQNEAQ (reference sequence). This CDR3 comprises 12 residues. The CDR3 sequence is CASSEGQGRRDF. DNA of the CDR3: TGTGCCAGCAGCGAAGGACAGGGACGACGGGACTTC.

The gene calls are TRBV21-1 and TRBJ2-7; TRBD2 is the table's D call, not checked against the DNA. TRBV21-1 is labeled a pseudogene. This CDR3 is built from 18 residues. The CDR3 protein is CASSKVQSAGAPIAEQYF. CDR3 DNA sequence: TGTGCCAGCAGCAAAGTTCAGTCGGCGGGAGCACCCATAGCCGAGCAGTACTTC.

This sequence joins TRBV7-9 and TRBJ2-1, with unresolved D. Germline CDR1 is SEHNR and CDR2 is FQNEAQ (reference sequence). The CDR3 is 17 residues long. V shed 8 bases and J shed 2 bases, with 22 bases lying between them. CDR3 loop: CASPPGLERAPYNEQFF. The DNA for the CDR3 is TGTGCCAGCCCCCCCGGATTGGAACGAGCGCCCTACAATGAGCAGTTCTTC. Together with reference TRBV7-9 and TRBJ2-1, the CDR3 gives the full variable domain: DTGVSQNPRHKITKRGQNVTFRCDPISEHNRLYWYRQTLGQGPEFLTYFQNEAQLEKSRLLSDRFSAERPKGSFSTLEIQRTEQGDSAMYLCASPPGLERAPYNEQFFGPGTRLTVL.

The CDR3 DNA reads TGTGCCAGCAGTACCGGGACTAGCGGGATAAATGAGCAGTTCTTC. Its protein is CASSTGTSGINEQFF. This chain links TRBV28 with TRBJ2-1; 13 positions agree with TRBD2. This CDR3 contains 15 residues. Germline V gives CDR1 MDHEN, CDR2 SYDVKM. Losses at the gene ends were 5 bases for V and 7 bases for J; bases not matched to a gene: 5.

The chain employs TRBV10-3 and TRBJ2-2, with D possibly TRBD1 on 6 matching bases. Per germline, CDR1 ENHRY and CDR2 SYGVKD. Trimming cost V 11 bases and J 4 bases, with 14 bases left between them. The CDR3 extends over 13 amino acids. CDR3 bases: TGTGCCTCAGGGGACGGATTCACCGGGGAGCTGTTTTTT. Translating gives CASGDGFTGELFF.

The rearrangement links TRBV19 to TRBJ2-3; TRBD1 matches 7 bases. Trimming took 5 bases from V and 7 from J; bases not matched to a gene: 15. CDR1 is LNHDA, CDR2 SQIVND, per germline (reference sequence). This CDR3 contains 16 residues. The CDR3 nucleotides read TGTGCCAGTAGTCCCCAAACCGGGGTAGGGGGCAATACGCAGTATTTT. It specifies CASSPQTGVGGNTQYF.

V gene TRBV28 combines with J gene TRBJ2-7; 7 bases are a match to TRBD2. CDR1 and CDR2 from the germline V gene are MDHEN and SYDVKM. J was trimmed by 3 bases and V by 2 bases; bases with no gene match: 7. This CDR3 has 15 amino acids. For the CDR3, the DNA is TGTGCCAGCAGTTTAGGGCGGGAGAGGCGCTACGAGCAGTACTTC. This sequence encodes CASSLGRERRYEQYF.

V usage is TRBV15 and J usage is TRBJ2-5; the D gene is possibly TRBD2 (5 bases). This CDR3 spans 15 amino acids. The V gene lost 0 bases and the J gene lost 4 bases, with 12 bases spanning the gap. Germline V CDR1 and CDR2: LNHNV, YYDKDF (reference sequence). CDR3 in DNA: TGTGCCACCAGCAGAGATAAGGCTAGCCGAGAGACCCAGTACTTC. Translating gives CATSRDKASRETQYF.

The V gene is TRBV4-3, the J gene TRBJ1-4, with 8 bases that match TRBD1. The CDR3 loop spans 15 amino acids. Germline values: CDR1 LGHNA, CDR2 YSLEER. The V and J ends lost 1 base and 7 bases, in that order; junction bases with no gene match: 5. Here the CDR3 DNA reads TGCGCCAGCAGCCAAGCAGGGGGCGAGGGTGAAAAACTGTTTTTT. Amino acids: CASSQAGGEGEKLFF.

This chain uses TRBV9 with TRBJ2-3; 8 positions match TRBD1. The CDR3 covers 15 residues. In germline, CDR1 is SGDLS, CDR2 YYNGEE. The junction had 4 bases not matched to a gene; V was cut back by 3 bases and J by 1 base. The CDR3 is CASSAGTGGTDTQYF. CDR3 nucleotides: TGTGCCAGCAGCGCAGGGACAGGAGGCACAGATACGCAGTATTTT. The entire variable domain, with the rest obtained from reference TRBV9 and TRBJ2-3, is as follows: DSGVTQTPKHLITATGQRVTLRCSPRSGDLSVYWYQQSLDQGLQFLIQYYNGEERAKGNILERFSAQQFPDLHSELNLSSLELGDSALYFCASSAGTGGTDTQYFGPGTRLTVL.

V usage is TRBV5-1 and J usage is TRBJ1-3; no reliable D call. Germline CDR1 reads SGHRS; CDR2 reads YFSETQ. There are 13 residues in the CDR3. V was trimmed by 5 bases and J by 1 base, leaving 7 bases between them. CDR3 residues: CASRDNSGNTIYF. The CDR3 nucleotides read TGCGCCAGCAGAGACAATTCTGGAAACACCATATATTTT. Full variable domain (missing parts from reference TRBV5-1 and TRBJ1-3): KAGVTQTPRYLIKTRGQQVTLSCSPISGHRSVSWYQQTPGQGLQFLFEYFSETQRNKGNFPGRFSGRQFSNSRSEMNVSTLELGDSALYLCASRDNSGNTIYFGEGSWLTVV.

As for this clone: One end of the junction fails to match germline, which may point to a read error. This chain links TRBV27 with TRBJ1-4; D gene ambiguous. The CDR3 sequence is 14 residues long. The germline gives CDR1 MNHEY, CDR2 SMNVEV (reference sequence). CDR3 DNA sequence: TGTGCCAGCGGTTTAGGTGCGTCTAATGAAAAACTGTTTTTT. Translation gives CASGLGASNEKLFF.

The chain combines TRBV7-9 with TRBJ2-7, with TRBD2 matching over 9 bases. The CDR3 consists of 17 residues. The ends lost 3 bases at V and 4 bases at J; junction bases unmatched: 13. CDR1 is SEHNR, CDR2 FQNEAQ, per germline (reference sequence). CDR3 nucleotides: TGTGCCAGCAGCTTGTTCGCGGGAGGGCCCCGAGCGTACGAGCAGTACTTC. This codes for CASSLFAGGPRAYEQYF. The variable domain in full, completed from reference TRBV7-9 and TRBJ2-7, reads DTGVSQNPRHKITKRGQNVTFRCDPISEHNRLYWYRQTLGQGPEFLTYFQNEAQLEKSRLLSDRFSAERPKGSFSTLEIQRTEQGDSAMYLCASSLFAGGPRAYEQYFGPGTRLTVT.

The CDR3: CASSTSGGVPSYEQYF. The CDR3 coding sequence is TGTGCCAGCAGCACCAGCGGGGGAGTTCCCTCCTACGAGCAGTACTTC. This chain uses TRBV7-6 with TRBJ2-7; 8 bases line up with TRBD2. Germline-derived CDR1 and CDR2 are SGHVS and FNYEAQ. The length of the CDR3 is 16 residues. J gave up 0 bases and V 5 bases, and 9 bases lay outside the gene matches.